These T cell receptor beta chains were read from a single sample in a study of cytomegalovirus exposure and HLA in healthy donors. The repertoire was sequenced with immunoSEQ multiplex PCR; TCRdb's copy has only in-frame clones and lacks some. The repertoire consists of some 150,000 clones, with nearly 80% occurring once and the leading ten covering 8.5% to 10%. The sample taken for sequencing was PBMCs. These receptors originate from a man between 18 and 29 years old in good health and CMV-seropositive. Each CDR3 is given with its conserved first and last residue. D genes are given only for firm matches. Only some rows state a clone size, as once, few, many or a class for expanded clones.

abundance: NA; d_gene: TRBD1; v_gene: TRBV9; j_gene: TRBJ1-1; CDR3aa: CASSVVRTGGSEAFF; CDR3nt: TGTGCCAGCAGCGTAGTGAGGACAGGGGGTTCTGAAGCTTTCTTT
abundance: once; d_gene: NA; v_gene: TRBV7-2; j_gene: TRBJ1-6; CDR3aa: CASSLITGRGNSPLHF; CDR3nt: TGTGCCAGCAGCTTAATTACGGGCCGGGGTAATTCACCCCTCCACTTT
abundance: NA; d_gene: NA; v_gene: TRBV11-3; j_gene: TRBJ2-7; CDR3aa: CASSLRGGEQYF; CDR3nt: TGTGCCAGCAGCTTAAGGGGGGGAGAGCAGTACTTC
abundance: NA; d_gene: NA; v_gene: TRBV23-1; j_gene: TRBJ1-2; CDR3aa: CASRGQGYGYTF; CDR3nt: TGCGCCAGCAGGGGGCAAGGATATGGCTACACCTTC
abundance: NA; d_gene: NA; v_gene: TRBV15; j_gene: TRBJ1-1; CDR3aa: CATSMGRTEAFF; CDR3nt: TGTGCCACCAGCATGGGCCGGACTGAAGCTTTCTTT
abundance: NA; d_gene: NA; v_gene: TRBV29-1; j_gene: TRBJ2-1; CDR3aa: CSVSAGRSYNEQFF; CDR3nt: TGCAGCGTTTCTGCGGGTCGCTCCTACAATGAGCAGTTCTTC
abundance: NA; d_gene: TRBD2; v_gene: TRBV15; j_gene: TRBJ2-1; CDR3aa: CATILTGRGSSYNEQFF; CDR3nt: TGTGCCACCATCCTCACTGGGAGGGGTAGCTCCTACAATGAGCAGTTCTTC
abundance: NA; d_gene: NA; v_gene: TRBV7-3; j_gene: TRBJ2-7; CDR3aa: CASSYEGGGAYEQYF; CDR3nt: TGTGCCAGCAGTTACGAGGGAGGGGGGGCCTACGAGCAGTACTTC
abundance: NA; d_gene: TRBD2; v_gene: TRBV19; j_gene: TRBJ2-1; CDR3aa: CASSIGAGGWNEQFF; CDR3nt: TGTGCCAGTAGTATAGGAGCGGGAGGGTGGAATGAGCAGTTCTTC
abundance: NA; d_gene: TRBD1; v_gene: TRBV5-8; j_gene: TRBJ1-2; CDR3aa: CASSLVQGAYGYTF; CDR3nt: TGTGCCAGCAGCTTGGTGCAGGGGGCCTATGGCTACACCTTC
abundance: few; d_gene: NA; v_gene: TRBV7-9; j_gene: TRBJ2-5; CDR3aa: CASSGSLGETQYF; CDR3nt: TGTGCCAGCAGCGGTTCGCTCGGGGAGACCCAGTACTTC
abundance: NA; d_gene: NA; v_gene: TRBV2; j_gene: TRBJ1-1; CDR3aa: CASSVPSGGTNTEAFF; CDR3nt: TGTGCCAGCAGTGTTCCCTCGGGGGGGACAAACACTGAAGCTTTCTTT
abundance: NA; d_gene: NA; v_gene: TRBV7-9; j_gene: TRBJ2-7; CDR3aa: CAGSRDTAYEQYF; CDR3nt: TGTGCCGGATCCCGGGACACAGCCTACGAGCAGTACTTC
abundance: NA; d_gene: TRBD1; v_gene: TRBV19; j_gene: TRBJ1-4; CDR3aa: CASSKGTASTNEKLFF; CDR3nt: TGTGCCAGTAGTAAGGGGACAGCTTCAACTAATGAAAAACTGTTTTTT
abundance: once; d_gene: NA; v_gene: TRBV11-3; j_gene: TRBJ2-7; CDR3aa: CASSLVGKLAEQYF; CDR3nt: TGTGCCAGCAGCTTAGTTGGTAAGCTAGCCGAGCAGTACTTC
abundance: NA; d_gene: NA; v_gene: TRBV14; j_gene: TRBJ2-3; CDR3aa: CASSRTGLHTQYF; CDR3nt: TGTGCCAGCAGCCGCACAGGGTTACATACGCAGTATTTT
abundance: NA; d_gene: NA; v_gene: TRBV9; j_gene: TRBJ1-1; CDR3aa: CASSVEQAPTEAFF; CDR3nt: TGTGCCAGCAGCGTAGAACAGGCGCCCACTGAAGCTTTCTTT
abundance: NA; d_gene: NA; v_gene: TRBV6-5; j_gene: TRBJ2-1; CDR3aa: CASSYRGTEQFF; CDR3nt: TGTGCCAGCAGTTACCGCGGGACCGAGCAGTTCTTC
abundance: few; d_gene: TRBD1; v_gene: TRBV27; j_gene: TRBJ2-2; CDR3aa: CASSTRQGTGYTGELFF; CDR3nt: TGTGCCAGCAGTACCCGACAGGGTACGGGCTATACCGGGGAGCTGTTTTTT
abundance: NA; d_gene: NA; v_gene: TRBV19; j_gene: TRBJ2-6; CDR3aa: CASTLGGRGSGANVLTF; CDR3nt: TGTGCCAGTACCCTAGGGGGTAGGGGGTCTGGGGCCAACGTCCTGACTTTC
abundance: NA; d_gene: NA; v_gene: TRBV30; j_gene: TRBJ1-3; CDR3aa: CALDVGGNTIYF; CDR3nt: TGTGCCCTAGACGTGGGTGGAAACACCATATATTTT
abundance: NA; d_gene: TRBD2; v_gene: TRBV7-2; j_gene: TRBJ2-1; CDR3aa: CASSFTTSGGYNEQFF; CDR3nt: TGTGCCAGCAGCTTCACGACTAGCGGGGGGTACAATGAGCAGTTCTTC
abundance: few; d_gene: NA; v_gene: TRBV18; j_gene: TRBJ2-7; CDR3aa: CASSVRGYEQYF; CDR3nt: TGTGCCAGCTCAGTTAGGGGTTACGAGCAGTACTTC
abundance: NA; d_gene: TRBD2; v_gene: TRBV11-2; j_gene: TRBJ2-4; CDR3aa: CASSSGTSSIQYF; CDR3nt: TGTGCCAGCAGCTCCGGGACTAGCTCCATTCAGTACTTC
abundance: few; d_gene: TRBD1; v_gene: TRBV14; j_gene: TRBJ2-7; CDR3aa: CASSQRQGWTYEQYF; CDR3nt: TGTGCCAGCAGCCAAAGACAGGGTTGGACCTACGAGCAGTACTTC
abundance: NA; d_gene: NA; v_gene: TRBV7-9; j_gene: TRBJ1-1; CDR3aa: CASSLAQARGAFF; CDR3nt: TGTGCCAGCAGCTTAGCCCAGGCCAGGGGAGCTTTCTTT
abundance: NA; d_gene: TRBD1; v_gene: TRBV6-5; j_gene: TRBJ1-6; CDR3aa: CASSYSGQGYNSPLHF; CDR3nt: TGTGCCAGCAGTTACTCGGGACAGGGCTATAATTCACCCCTCCACTTT
abundance: NA; d_gene: TRBD1; v_gene: TRBV13; j_gene: TRBJ2-5; CDR3aa: CASGQQGGTETQYF; CDR3nt: TGTGCCAGCGGCCAACAAGGGGGCACAGAGACCCAGTACTTC
abundance: NA; d_gene: NA; v_gene: TRBV19; j_gene: TRBJ2-7; CDR3aa: CASSSGYEQYF; CDR3nt: TGTGCCAGTAGTAGCGGGTACGAGCAGTACTTC
abundance: NA; d_gene: TRBD2; v_gene: TRBV19; j_gene: TRBJ2-5; CDR3aa: CASSLGTSGVQETQYF; CDR3nt: TGTGCCAGTAGTCTTGGGACTAGCGGGGTGCAAGAGACCCAGTACTTC
abundance: NA; d_gene: NA; v_gene: TRBV10-3; j_gene: TRBJ1-5; CDR3aa: CAISETPLGGRPNQPQHF; CDR3nt: TGTGCCATCAGTGAGACCCCATTGGGGGGGCGGCCAAATCAGCCCCAGCATTTT
abundance: once; d_gene: NA; v_gene: TRBV29-1; j_gene: TRBJ2-7; CDR3aa: CSVGLATGYEQYF; CDR3nt: TGCAGCGTTGGCCTAGCGACCGGATACGAGCAGTACTTC
abundance: NA; d_gene: TRBD2; v_gene: TRBV5-4; j_gene: TRBJ2-7; CDR3aa: CASSLRSGSGYEQYF; CDR3nt: TGTGCCAGCAGCTTGAGGAGCGGGAGTGGCTACGAGCAGTACTTC
abundance: few; d_gene: TRBD1; v_gene: TRBV6-5; j_gene: TRBJ1-5; CDR3aa: CASSRAQGAGQPQHF; CDR3nt: TGTGCCAGCAGCCGCGCACAGGGGGCTGGTCAGCCCCAGCATTTT
abundance: NA; d_gene: NA; v_gene: TRBV30; j_gene: TRBJ1-3; CDR3aa: CAWNVGGSGNTIYF; CDR3nt: TGTGCCTGGAATGTGGGGGGGTCTGGAAACACCATATATTTT
abundance: once; d_gene: TRBD1; v_gene: TRBV6-1; j_gene: TRBJ2-7; CDR3aa: CASSRDSESYEQYF; CDR3nt: TGTGCCAGCAGCCGGGACAGCGAATCCTACGAGCAGTACTTC
abundance: NA; d_gene: NA; v_gene: TRBV5-5; j_gene: TRBJ2-5; CDR3aa: CASSIEGIAETQYF; CDR3nt: TGTGCCAGCAGCATAGAGGGAATTGCAGAGACCCAGTACTTC
abundance: NA; d_gene: NA; v_gene: TRBV2; j_gene: TRBJ1-1; CDR3aa: CASGTMNTEAFF; CDR3nt: TGTGCCAGCGGCACCATGAACACTGAAGCTTTCTTT
abundance: NA; d_gene: TRBD1; v_gene: TRBV13; j_gene: TRBJ1-3; CDR3aa: CASSSRVGTVPNTIYF; CDR3nt: TGTGCCAGCAGCTCGAGAGTCGGGACAGTCCCGAACACCATATATTTT
abundance: NA; d_gene: TRBD2; v_gene: TRBV7-2; j_gene: TRBJ2-1; CDR3aa: CASSDRLANEQFF; CDR3nt: TGTGCCAGCAGCGACAGACTAGCCAATGAGCAGTTCTTC
abundance: NA; d_gene: NA; v_gene: TRBV29-1; j_gene: TRBJ2-1; CDR3aa: CSAPGGLGYNEQFF; CDR3nt: TGCAGCGCACCAGGGGGACTCGGCTACAATGAGCAGTTCTTC
abundance: NA; d_gene: TRBD1; v_gene: TRBV6-5; j_gene: TRBJ2-7; CDR3aa: CASRQTGTYEQYF; CDR3nt: TGTGCCAGCAGACAGACAGGGACCTACGAGCAGTACTTC
abundance: NA; d_gene: TRBD2; v_gene: TRBV19; j_gene: TRBJ2-1; CDR3aa: CASSGRTSGIDNEQFF; CDR3nt: TGTGCCAGTAGTGGACGGACTAGCGGGATTGACAATGAGCAGTTCTTC
abundance: NA; d_gene: TRBD1; v_gene: TRBV5-1; j_gene: TRBJ2-4; CDR3aa: CASSLGTGHIQYF; CDR3nt: TGCGCCAGCAGCTTGGGGACAGGGCACATTCAGTACTTC
abundance: NA; d_gene: NA; v_gene: TRBV5-1; j_gene: TRBJ2-3; CDR3aa: CASSLERGRTDTQYF; CDR3nt: TGCGCCAGCAGCTTGGAACGGGGTCGCACAGATACGCAGTATTTT
abundance: NA; d_gene: NA; v_gene: TRBV6-5; j_gene: TRBJ2-7; CDR3aa: CASSYSLSGNEQYF; CDR3nt: TGTGCCAGCAGTTACTCGTTGTCAGGGAACGAGCAGTACTTC
abundance: few; d_gene: TRBD1; v_gene: TRBV15; j_gene: TRBJ2-5; CDR3aa: CATSRGQGASETQYF; CDR3nt: TGTGCCACCAGCAGGGGCCAGGGGGCATCGGAGACCCAGTACTTC